This T cell receptor beta chain stems from a study of monozygotic twins with inflammatory bowel disease. TCRdb reprocessed the 5' RACE reads, with one entry per CDR3 protein and no DNA. The sample table sets out more than 100,000 distinct CDR3 sequences. This CDR3 spans 14 amino acids. CDR1 is GTSNPN and CDR2 is SVGIG in the germline V gene (reference sequence). This clonotype was obtained from a human donor with ulcerative colitis or Crohn's disease, or a healthy co-twin of an affected twin (not recorded which). What was sequenced was blood. The gene calls are TRBV30 and TRBJ1-1; the TRBD1 assignment by TCRdb is unverifiable without DNA. CDR3 loop: CAWNPGPWNTEAFF. Filled out from reference TRBV30 and TRBJ1-1, the complete variable domain reads SQTIHQWPATLVQPVGSPLSLECTVEGTSNPNLYWYRQAAGRGLQLLFYSVGIGQISSEVPQNLSASRPQDRQFILSSKKLLLSDSGFYLCAWNPGPWNTEAFFGQGTRLTVV.